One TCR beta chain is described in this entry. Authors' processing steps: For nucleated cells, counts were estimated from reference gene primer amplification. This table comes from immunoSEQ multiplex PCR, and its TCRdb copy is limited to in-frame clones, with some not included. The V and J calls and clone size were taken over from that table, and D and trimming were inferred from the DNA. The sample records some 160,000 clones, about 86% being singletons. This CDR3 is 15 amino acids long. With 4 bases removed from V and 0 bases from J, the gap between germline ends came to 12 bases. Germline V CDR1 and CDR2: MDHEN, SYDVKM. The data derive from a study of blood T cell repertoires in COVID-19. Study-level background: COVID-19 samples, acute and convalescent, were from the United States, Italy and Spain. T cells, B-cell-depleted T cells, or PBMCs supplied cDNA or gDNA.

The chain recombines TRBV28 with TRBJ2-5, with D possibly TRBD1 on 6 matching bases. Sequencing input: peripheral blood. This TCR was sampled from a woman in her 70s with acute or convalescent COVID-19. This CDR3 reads CASSSDREYQETQYF. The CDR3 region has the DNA TGTGCCAGCAGTTCGGACAGAGAATACCAAGAGACCCAGTACTTC.